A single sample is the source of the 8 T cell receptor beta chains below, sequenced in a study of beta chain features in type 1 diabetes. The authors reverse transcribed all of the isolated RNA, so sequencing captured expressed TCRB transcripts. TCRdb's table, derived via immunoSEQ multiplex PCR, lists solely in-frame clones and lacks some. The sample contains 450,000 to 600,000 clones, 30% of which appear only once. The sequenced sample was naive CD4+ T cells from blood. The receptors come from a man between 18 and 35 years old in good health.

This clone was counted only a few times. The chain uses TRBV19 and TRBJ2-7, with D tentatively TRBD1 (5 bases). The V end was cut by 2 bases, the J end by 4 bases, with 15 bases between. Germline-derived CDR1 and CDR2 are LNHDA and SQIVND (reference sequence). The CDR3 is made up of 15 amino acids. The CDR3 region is CASSILPGLFYEQYF. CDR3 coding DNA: TGTGCCAGTAGTATACTTCCAGGGCTGTTTTACGAGCAGTACTTC.

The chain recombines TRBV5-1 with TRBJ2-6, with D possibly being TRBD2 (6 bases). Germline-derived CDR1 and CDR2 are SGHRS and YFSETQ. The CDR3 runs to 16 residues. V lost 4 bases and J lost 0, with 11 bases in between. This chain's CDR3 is CASSRPEGSGANVLTF. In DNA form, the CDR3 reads TGCGCCAGCAGCCGACCGGAGGGCTCTGGGGCCAACGTCCTGACTTTC.

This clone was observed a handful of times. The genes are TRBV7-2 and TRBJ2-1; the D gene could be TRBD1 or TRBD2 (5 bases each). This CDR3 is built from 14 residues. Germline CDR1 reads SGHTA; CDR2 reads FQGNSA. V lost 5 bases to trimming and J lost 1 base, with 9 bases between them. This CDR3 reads CASSPEGSYNEQFF. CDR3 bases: TGTGCCAGCAGCCCAGAGGGGTCCTACAATGAGCAGTTCTTC.

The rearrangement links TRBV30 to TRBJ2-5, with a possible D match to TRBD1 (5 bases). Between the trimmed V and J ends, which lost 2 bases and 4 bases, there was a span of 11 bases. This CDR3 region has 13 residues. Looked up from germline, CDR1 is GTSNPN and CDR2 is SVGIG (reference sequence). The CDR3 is CAWSRQRSETQYF. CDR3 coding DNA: TGTGCCTGGAGTCGACAGAGATCAGAGACCCAGTACTTC.

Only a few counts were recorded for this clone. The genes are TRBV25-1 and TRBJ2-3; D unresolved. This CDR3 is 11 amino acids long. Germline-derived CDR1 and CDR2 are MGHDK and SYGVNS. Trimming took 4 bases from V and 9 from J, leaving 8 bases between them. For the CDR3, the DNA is TGTGCCAGCAGTGGGGGAAAAACGCAGTATTTT. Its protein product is CASSGGKTQYF. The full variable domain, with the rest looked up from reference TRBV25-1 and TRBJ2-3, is EADIYQTPRYLVIGTGKKITLECSQTMGHDKMYWYQQDPGMELHLIHYSYGVNSTEKGDLSSESTVSRIRTEHFPLTLESARPSHTSQYLCASSGGKTQYFGPGTRLTVL.

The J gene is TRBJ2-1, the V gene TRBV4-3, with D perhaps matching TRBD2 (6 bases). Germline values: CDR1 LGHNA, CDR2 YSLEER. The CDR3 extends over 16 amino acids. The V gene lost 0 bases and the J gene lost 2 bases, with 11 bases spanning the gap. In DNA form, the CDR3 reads TGCGCCAGCAGCCAAGATGTGCGGGAAGCCTACAATGAGCAGTTCTTC. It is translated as CASSQDVREAYNEQFF.

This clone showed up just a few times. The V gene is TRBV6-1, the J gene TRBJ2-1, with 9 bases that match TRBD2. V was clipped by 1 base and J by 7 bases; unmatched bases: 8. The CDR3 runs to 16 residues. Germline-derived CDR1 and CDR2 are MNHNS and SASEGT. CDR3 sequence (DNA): TGTGCCAGCAGTGAAGAGCGGGCTAGCGGGAAGAATGAGCAGTTCTTC. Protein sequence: CASSEERASGKNEQFF.

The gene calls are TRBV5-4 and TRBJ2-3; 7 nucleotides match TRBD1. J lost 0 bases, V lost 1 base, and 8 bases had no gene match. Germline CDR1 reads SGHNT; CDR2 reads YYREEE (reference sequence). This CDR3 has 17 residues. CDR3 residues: CASSLWTGPYSTDTQYF. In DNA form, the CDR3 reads TGTGCCAGCAGCTTGTGGACAGGCCCCTACAGCACAGATACGCAGTATTTT.